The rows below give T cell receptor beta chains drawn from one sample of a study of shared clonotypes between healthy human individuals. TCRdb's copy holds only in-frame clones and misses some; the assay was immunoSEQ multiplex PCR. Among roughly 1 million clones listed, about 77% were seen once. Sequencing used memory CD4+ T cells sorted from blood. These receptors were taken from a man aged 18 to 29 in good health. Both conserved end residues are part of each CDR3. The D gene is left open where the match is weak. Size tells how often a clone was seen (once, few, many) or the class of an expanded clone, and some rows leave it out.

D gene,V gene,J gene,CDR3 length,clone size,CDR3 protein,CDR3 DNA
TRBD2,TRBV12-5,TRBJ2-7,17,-,CASARGTSAPSSYEQYF,TGTGCTAGTGCCCGCGGGACTAGCGCCCCGAGCTCCTACGAGCAGTACTTC
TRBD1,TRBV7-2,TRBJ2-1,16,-,CASSLPGDRGFNEQFF,TGTGCCAGCAGCTTACCAGGGGACAGGGGGTTCAATGAGCAGTTCTTC
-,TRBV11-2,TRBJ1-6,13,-,CATRGQINSPLHF,TGTGCCACTCGAGGACAGATTAATTCACCCCTCCACTTT
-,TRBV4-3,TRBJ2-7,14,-,CASSQDRTFYEQYF,TGCGCCAGCAGCCAAGACAGGACCTTCTACGAGCAGTACTTC
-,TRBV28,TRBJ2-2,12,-,CASSSSTGELFF,TGTGCCAGCAGTTCTTCTACCGGGGAGCTGTTTTTT
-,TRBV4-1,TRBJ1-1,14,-,CASSQAGSNTEAFF,TGCGCCAGCAGCCAAGCGGGTTCGAACACTGAAGCTTTCTTT
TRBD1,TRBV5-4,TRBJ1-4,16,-,CASSSRTGTGGEKLFF,TGTGCCAGCAGCTCACGAACCGGGACAGGAGGTGAAAAACTGTTTTTT
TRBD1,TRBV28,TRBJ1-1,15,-,CASSLRDSPESGAFF,TGTGCCAGCAGTTTGCGGGACAGCCCTGAGTCAGGGGCTTTCTTT
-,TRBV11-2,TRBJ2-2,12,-,CASSRALRELFF,TGTGCCAGCAGCCGAGCCCTCCGGGAGCTGTTTTTT
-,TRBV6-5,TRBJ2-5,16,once,CASSYLGTAKRETQYF,TGTGCCAGCAGTTACCTCGGGACCGCGAAACGGGAGACCCAGTACTTC
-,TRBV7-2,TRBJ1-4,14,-,CASNRGGPGGKLFF,TGTGCCAGCAACCGGGGAGGACCGGGGGGAAAACTGTTTTTT
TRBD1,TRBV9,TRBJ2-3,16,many,CASSLRQGTTTDTQYF,TGTGCCAGCAGCCTGCGACAGGGTACTACCACAGATACGCAGTATTTT
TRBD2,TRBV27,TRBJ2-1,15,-,CASSSTRLAGGEQFF,TGTGCCAGCAGTTCTACAAGACTAGCGGGAGGTGAGCAGTTCTTC
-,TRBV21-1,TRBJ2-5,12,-,CASSGGVETQYF,TGTGCCAGCAGCGGCGGTGTAGAGACCCAGTACTTC
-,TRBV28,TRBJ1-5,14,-,CASSLPGSNQPQHF,TGTGCCAGCAGTTTACCCGGGAGCAATCAGCCCCAGCATTTT
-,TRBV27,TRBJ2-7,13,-,CASSRDGNYEQYF,TGTGCCAGCAGTCGGGACGGAAACTACGAGCAGTACTTC
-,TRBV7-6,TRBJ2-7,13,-,CASSLGRAYEQYF,TGTGCCAGCAGCTTAGGCCGAGCCTACGAGCAGTACTTC
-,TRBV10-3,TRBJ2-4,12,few,CAISVKGDIQYF,TGTGCCATCAGTGTTAAGGGCGACATTCAGTACTTC
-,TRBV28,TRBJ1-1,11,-,CASRGYTEAFF,TGTGCCAGCAGGGGATACACTGAAGCTTTCTTT
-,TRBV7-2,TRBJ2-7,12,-,CASSLGDYEQYF,TGTGCCAGCAGTCTAGGAGACTACGAGCAGTACTTC
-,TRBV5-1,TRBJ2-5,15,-,CASSFGAGDMETQYF,TGCGCCAGCAGCTTTGGGGCAGGGGATATGGAGACCCAGTACTTC
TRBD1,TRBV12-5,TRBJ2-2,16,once,CASGLGTDRDTGELFF,TGTGCTAGTGGTTTGGGGACAGACAGGGACACCGGGGAGCTGTTTTTT
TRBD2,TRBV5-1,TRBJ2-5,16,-,CASSLMSGGSQETQYF,TGCGCCAGCAGCTTGATGAGCGGGGGGTCCCAAGAGACCCAGTACTTC
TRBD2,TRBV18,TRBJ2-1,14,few,CASSPAGRDNEQFF,TGTGCCAGCTCACCCGCGGGGAGGGACAATGAGCAGTTCTTC
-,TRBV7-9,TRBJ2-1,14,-,CASSPMDWNNEQFF,TGTGCCAGCAGCCCCATGGACTGGAACAATGAGCAGTTCTTC
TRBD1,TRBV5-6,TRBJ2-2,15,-,CASSAPTGLAGELFF,TGTGCCAGCAGCGCCCCGACAGGGTTGGCCGGGGAGCTGTTTTTT
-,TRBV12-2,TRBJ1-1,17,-,CASRLDNSYRQGVEAFF,TGTGCAAGTCGCTTAGACAACTCCTACCGACAGGGGGTTGAGGCTTTCTTT
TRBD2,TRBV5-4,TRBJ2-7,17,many,CASSPRESTSGSSEQYF,TGTGCCAGCAGCCCACGGGAATCGACTAGCGGGAGTAGCGAGCAGTACTTC
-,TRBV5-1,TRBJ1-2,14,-,CASSLVSQGSGYTF,TGCGCCAGCAGCTTGGTGAGCCAGGGAAGTGGCTACACCTTC
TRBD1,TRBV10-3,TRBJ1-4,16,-,CAIGDRGGATNEKLFF,TGTGCCATCGGAGACAGGGGAGGAGCAACTAATGAAAAACTGTTTTTT
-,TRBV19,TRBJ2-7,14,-,CASKTGTFSYEQYF,TGTGCCAGTAAAACCGGGACATTCTCCTACGAGCAGTACTTC
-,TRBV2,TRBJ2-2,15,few,CASRRGGVNTGELFF,TGTGCCAGCAGGAGGGGAGGTGTGAACACCGGGGAGCTGTTTTTT
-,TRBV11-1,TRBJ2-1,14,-,CASSLGYNYNEQFF,TGTGCCAGCAGCTTAGGGTACAACTACAATGAGCAGTTCTTC
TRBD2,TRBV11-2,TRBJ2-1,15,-,CASSSTSGGASEQFF,TGTGCCAGCAGCTCGACTAGCGGGGGGGCTTCTGAGCAGTTCTTC
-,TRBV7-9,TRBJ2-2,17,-,CASSLDRTVSNTGELFF,TGTGCCAGCAGCTTAGACCGGACAGTTTCGAACACCGGGGAGCTGTTTTTT
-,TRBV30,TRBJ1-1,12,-,CAWGWLNTEAFF,TGTGCCTGGGGTTGGCTGAACACTGAAGCTTTCTTT
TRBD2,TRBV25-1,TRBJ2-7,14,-,CASSQAGGLYEQYF,TGTGCCAGCAGTCAAGCGGGAGGCCTCTACGAGCAGTACTTC
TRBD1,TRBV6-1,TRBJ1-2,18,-,CASSEKVPYRGRGGGYTF,TGTGCCAGCAGTGAAAAGGTTCCCTACAGGGGGCGCGGGGGAGGCTACACCTTC
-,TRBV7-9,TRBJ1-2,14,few,CASSSSGVNYGYTF,TGTGCCAGCAGCTCTTCAGGGGTAAACTATGGCTACACCTTC
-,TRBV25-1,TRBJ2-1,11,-,CASSISNEQFF,TGTGCCAGCAGTATTAGCAATGAGCAGTTCTTC
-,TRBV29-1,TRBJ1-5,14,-,CSVVVGASNQPQHF,TGCAGCGTTGTAGTAGGGGCTAGCAATCAGCCCCAGCATTTT
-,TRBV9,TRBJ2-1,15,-,CASSVNGASYNEQFF,TGTGCCAGCAGCGTAAACGGGGCCTCCTACAATGAGCAGTTCTTC